What follows are 21 T cell receptor beta chains derived from one specimen sequenced in a study of blood T cell repertoires in COVID-19. Sequencing was performed with immunoSEQ multiplex PCR; in TCRdb, only in-frame clones are kept and a portion is missing. The table records about 300,000 clones, 80% to 90% of them present only once. The material sequenced was PBMCs or T cells enriched from blood (not recorded which). The receptors come from a man under 40 who had recovered from COVID-19.

The rearrangement uses TRBV28 and TRBJ2-5, with 8 bases matching TRBD1. The CDR3 is 16 residues long. Germline V CDR1 and CDR2: MDHEN, SYDVKM. The V segment lost 2 bases and the J segment 14 bases; nucleotides outside the gene matches: 19. DNA for the CDR3: TGTGCCAGCAGTTTAGATTTATCCGGGGTAGGGGACAGGAGATACTTC. Protein product: CASSLDLSGVGDRRYF.

V usage is TRBV19 and J usage is TRBJ1-3; D is perhaps TRBD1 (5 bases). This CDR3 contains 15 residues. The ends were cut back, 5 bases at V and 0 bases at J, with 11 bases in the middle. Germline CDR1 and CDR2: LNHDA and SQIVND (reference sequence). CDR3 DNA: TGTGCCAGTAGTTTTGGGGACTTCTCTGGAAACACCATATATTTT. Its protein is CASSFGDFSGNTIYF.

The V gene is TRBV11-2, the J gene TRBJ2-7; D uncertain. V lost 2 bases and J 2 bases, leaving 10 bases between the germline ends. The CDR3 runs to 14 residues. The germline V gene has CDR1 SGHAT and CDR2 FQNNGV. DNA for the CDR3: TGTGCCAGCAGCTTAACAACCACAACCTACGAGCAGTACTTC. Translated, it gives CASSLTTTTYEQYF.

DNA for the CDR3: TGTGCCAGCAGCGTAGGACAGGCGACGACCTACGAGCAGTACTTC. Translating gives CASSVGQATTYEQYF. This chain links TRBV9 with TRBJ2-7, with D maybe TRBD1 (6 bases). This CDR3 comprises 15 residues. V was clipped by 0 bases and J by 2 bases, with 12 bases between them. Germline V gene data show CDR1 as SGDLS and CDR2 as YYNGEE.

The J gene is TRBJ1-3, the V gene TRBV28, with D possibly being TRBD1 (6 bases). Germline values: CDR1 MDHEN, CDR2 SYDVKM. Trimming removed 2 bases from V and 2 bases from J, with 10 bases in between. The length of the CDR3 is 15 residues. CDR3 amino acids: CASSLQGITGNTIYF. In DNA form, the CDR3 reads TGTGCCAGCAGTTTACAGGGGATCACTGGAAACACCATATATTTT.

The genes are TRBV29-1 and TRBJ1-2, with 7 bases fitting TRBD1. V lost 5 bases, J lost 8 bases, and 8 bases stayed unmatched. CDR1 and CDR2 from the germline V gene are SQVTM and ANQGSEA. The CDR3 runs to 12 residues. The CDR3 is CSVSEGGHGYTF. In DNA, the CDR3 is TGCAGCGTTTCAGAAGGGGGCCACGGCTACACCTTC.

The chain carries TRBV12-3 or TRBV12-4 and TRBJ2-5, with D unclear. CDR3 size: 12 residues. V lost 2 bases and J lost 3, with 4 bases in between. CDR3: CASSLTEETQYF. The CDR3 DNA reads TGTGCCAGCAGTTTAACAGAAGAGACCCAGTACTTC.

The chain combines TRBV12-3 or TRBV12-4 with TRBJ1-2; 10 bases map to TRBD1. Germline trimming cut 7 bases from V and 10 bases from J; bases unmatched to any gene: 9. This CDR3 is 13 amino acids long. CDR3 in DNA: TGTGCCAGCATTGGGGACAGGGGCGTCTACTACACCTTC. Protein: CASIGDRGVYYTF.

The CDR3 spells CASSARPRGTTDTQYF. CDR3 nucleotide sequence: TGTGCCAGCAGCGCTAGGCCTAGGGGGACCACAGATACGCAGTATTTT. This chain uses TRBV9 with TRBJ2-3; possibly TRBD1 for D (6 bases). CDR1 is SGDLS and CDR2 is YYNGEE in the germline V gene. The CDR3 is 16 residues long. Trimming took 3 bases from V and 2 from J, leaving 16 bases between them.

This chain joins TRBV7-6 and TRBJ2-1, with 9 bases fitting TRBD1. The CDR3 sequence is 16 residues long. CDR1 and CDR2 from the germline V gene are SGHVS and FNYEAQ. Trimming took 4 bases from V and 10 from J; bases not matched to a gene: 14. The CDR3 coding sequence is TGTGCCAGCAGCTCGGGCCGGGACAGGGATCAGAACGAGCAGTTCTTC. Translated, it gives CASSSGRDRDQNEQFF.

V is TRBV6-5 and J is TRBJ1-2; 7 nucleotides align to TRBD1. Trimming took 6 bases from V and 4 from J; bases not matched to a gene: 5. The CDR3 is 13 residues long. The V gene's germline CDR1 is MNHEY and CDR2 SVGAGI. The CDR3 spells CASSPTGIYGYTF. CDR3 bases: TGTGCCAGCAGCCCGACAGGGATCTATGGCTACACCTTC.

This chain joins TRBV6-5 and TRBJ2-2, with 8 bases fitting TRBD1. CDR1 is MNHEY, CDR2 SVGAGI, per germline. J lost 5 bases, V lost 6 bases, and 8 bases had no gene match. CDR3 length: 15 residues. CDR3 amino acids: CASRADRVETGELFF. The CDR3 DNA follows: TGTGCCAGCAGAGCGGACAGGGTTGAAACCGGGGAGCTGTTTTTT.

This chain links TRBV19 with TRBJ1-4; TRBD1 aligns across 9 bases. V lost 5 bases, J lost 6 bases, and 4 bases stayed unmatched. Germline loops: CDR1 LNHDA, CDR2 SQIVND (reference sequence). This CDR3 has 14 residues. CDR3 amino acids: CASSETGGDEKLFF. The CDR3 nucleotides read TGTGCCAGTAGTGAAACAGGGGGCGATGAAAAACTGTTTTTT.

This clone was counted once. This sequence joins TRBV6-5 and TRBJ1-2, with TRBD1 as a possible D gene (5 bases). The CDR3 extends over 15 amino acids. The germline V gene encodes CDR1 MNHEY and CDR2 SVGAGI. The germline V and J ends were trimmed by 0 bases and 7 bases, with 15 bases remaining between them. CDR3 DNA sequence: TGTGCCAGCAGTTACTCGACGGGGGGGTTTACTGGCTACACCTTC. This encodes CASSYSTGGFTGYTF.

J is TRBJ2-5 and V is TRBV3-1 (or the pseudogene TRBV3-2), with TRBD2 matching 13 bases. The CDR3 extends over 15 amino acids. Unmatched junction bases numbered 4, after V lost 4 bases and J lost 5 bases. Germline V gene lookup returns CDR1 LGHDT and CDR2 YNNKEL (reference sequence). The CDR3 protein is CASSPTSGGAETQYF. CDR3 DNA sequence: TGTGCCAGCAGCCCTACTAGCGGGGGGGCCGAGACCCAGTACTTC.

The rearrangement joins TRBV3-1 (or the pseudogene TRBV3-2) to TRBJ1-2, with 9 nucleotides matching TRBD1. This CDR3 is built from 15 residues. The J segment lost 7 bases and the V segment lost 3 bases, leaving 9 bases of the junction unmatched. Germline V gene lookup returns CDR1 LGHDT and CDR2 YNNKEL (reference sequence). The CDR3 DNA follows: TGTGCCAGCAGCCATGTTCCCGGGACAGGGATTGGCTACACCTTC. Translated: CASSHVPGTGIGYTF.

The gene calls are TRBV29-1 and TRBJ2-1; possible D gene TRBD1, 5 bases. CDR1 is SQVTM and CDR2 is ANQGSEA in the germline V gene. The CDR3 has 14 amino acids. Trimming shortened V by 4 bases and J by 0 bases, and 10 bases separated the two germline ends. The CDR3 reads CSVGGRSSYNEQFF. In DNA, the CDR3 is TGCAGCGTTGGGGGCAGAAGCTCCTACAATGAGCAGTTCTTC.

The genes are TRBV3-1 (or the pseudogene TRBV3-2) and TRBJ1-6; TRBD1 might be the D (5 bases). The germline gives CDR1 LGHDT, CDR2 YNNKEL (reference sequence). The ends were cut back, 6 bases at V and 14 bases at J, with 20 bases in the middle. The CDR3 is 14 amino acids. CDR3 bases: TGTGCCAGCAGGATGGGACTTAAAGTCGGGGCCCTCCACTTT. Its protein product is CASRMGLKVGALHF.

In its sample, this clone was seen a few times. The rearrangement joins TRBV19 to TRBJ1-5; D not certain. In germline, CDR1 is LNHDA, CDR2 SQIVND (reference sequence). The CDR3 length is 15 residues. V was pared by 3 bases and J by 0 bases, with 9 bases between. CDR3 sequence reads: CASSIIRNSNQPQHF. CDR3 DNA sequence: TGTGCCAGTAGTATCATCAGGAATAGCAATCAGCCCCAGCATTTT.

This clone was seen a single time. The chain carries TRBV24-1 and TRBJ2-7; D might be TRBD2 (6 bases). Per germline, CDR1 KGHDR and CDR2 SFDVKD. CDR3 size: 12 residues. V was trimmed by 4 bases and J by 3 bases, leaving 6 bases between them. Here the CDR3 reads CATSEGGYEQYF. Here the CDR3 DNA reads TGTGCCACCAGTGAGGGGGGCTACGAGCAGTACTTC.

The chain employs TRBV4-1 and TRBJ1-2, with 7 bases identical to TRBD1. CDR3 size: 16 residues. The V gene end was trimmed by 3 bases and the J gene end by 3 bases; junction bases not matched to a gene: 10. Germline assignment: CDR1 MGHRA and CDR2 YSYEKL. The CDR3 region is CASSQPLTGAHYGYTF. DNA of the CDR3: TGCGCCAGCAGCCAGCCGTTAACAGGGGCTCACTATGGCTACACCTTC.